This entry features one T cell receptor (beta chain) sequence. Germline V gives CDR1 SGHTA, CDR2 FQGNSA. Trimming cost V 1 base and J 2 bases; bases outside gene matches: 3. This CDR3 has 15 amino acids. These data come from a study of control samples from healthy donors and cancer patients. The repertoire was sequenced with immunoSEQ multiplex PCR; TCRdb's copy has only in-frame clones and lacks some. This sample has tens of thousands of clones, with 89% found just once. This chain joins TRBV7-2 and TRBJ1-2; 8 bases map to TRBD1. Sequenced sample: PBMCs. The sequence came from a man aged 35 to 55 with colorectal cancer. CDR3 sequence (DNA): TGTGCCAGCAGCTTAGGGGGACAGGAAAACTATGGCTACACCTTC. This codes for CASSLGGQENYGYTF.